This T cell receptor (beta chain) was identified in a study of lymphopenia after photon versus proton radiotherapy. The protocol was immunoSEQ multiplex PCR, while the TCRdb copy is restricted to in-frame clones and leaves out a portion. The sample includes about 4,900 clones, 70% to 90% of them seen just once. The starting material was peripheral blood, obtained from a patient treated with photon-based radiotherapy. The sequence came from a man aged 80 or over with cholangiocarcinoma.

CDR3 sequence reads: CASSPGTYSYNEQFF. CDR3 nucleotide sequence: TGCGCCAGCAGCCCCGGGACCTACTCCTACAATGAGCAGTTCTTC. The V and J genes are TRBV5-1 and TRBJ2-1, with D tentatively TRBD1 or TRBD2 (5 bases each). The V gene's germline CDR1 is SGHRS and CDR2 YFSETQ. V lost 4 bases, J lost 0 bases, and 11 bases lay in between. The CDR3 totals 15 residues.